Below, one TCR beta chain is given with its context. CDR1 is LNHNV and CDR2 is YYDKDF in the germline V gene (reference sequence). V was pared by 0 bases and J by 5 bases, with 8 bases between. The length of the CDR3 is 15 residues. These data come from a study of control samples from healthy donors and cancer patients. Using immunoSEQ multiplex PCR, the repertoire was profiled, and TCRdb retains in-frame clones only, with some absent. The table records under 200,000 clones, just over 90% of them present only once. The material sequenced was blood. V and J are TRBV15 and TRBJ1-6; the D is unclear. The TCR was taken from a woman between 55 and 75 years old in good health. CDR3: CATSRDPQDNSPLHF. CDR3 nucleotide sequence: TGTGCCACCAGCAGAGATCCACAAGATAATTCACCCCTCCACTTT.